This T cell receptor (beta chain) was profiled in a study of regulatory T cells in long-lasting Graves disease. With iRepertoire HTBI primers and Arm-PCR of CDR3 regions, TCR beta libraries were built. TCRdb passed the multiplex PCR reads through MiXCR, listing each CDR3 protein once. In the table there are hundreds of thousands of distinct CDR3 sequences, approximately 16% of which are singletons. Time point denoted: newly diagnosed GD, antithyroid drugs for less than 3 months. Extracted RNA from PBMCs served as the source of the TCR library. These data also formed part of another study, on T cells in Graves' hyperthyroidism and ophthalmopathy. According to that study: The primer set for the first-round RT-PCR of the TCR CDR3 was HTBI.

The specimen was peripheral blood mononuclear cells (PBMCs), collected at new diagnosis, from a patient treated with antithyroid drugs. The source is a woman aged 35-60 years with Graves disease.

Here the CDR3 reads CASSSYNRGATEAFF. In DNA form, the CDR3 reads TGTGCCAGCAGCAGCTATAACAGGGGGGCCACTGAAGCTTTCTTT. The chain joins TRBV6-1 to TRBJ1-1; 8 nucleotides align to TRBD1. The CDR3 is 15 residues long. Germline CDR1 MNHNS, CDR2 SASEGT. J gave up 4 bases and V 6 bases, and 10 bases lay outside the gene matches.